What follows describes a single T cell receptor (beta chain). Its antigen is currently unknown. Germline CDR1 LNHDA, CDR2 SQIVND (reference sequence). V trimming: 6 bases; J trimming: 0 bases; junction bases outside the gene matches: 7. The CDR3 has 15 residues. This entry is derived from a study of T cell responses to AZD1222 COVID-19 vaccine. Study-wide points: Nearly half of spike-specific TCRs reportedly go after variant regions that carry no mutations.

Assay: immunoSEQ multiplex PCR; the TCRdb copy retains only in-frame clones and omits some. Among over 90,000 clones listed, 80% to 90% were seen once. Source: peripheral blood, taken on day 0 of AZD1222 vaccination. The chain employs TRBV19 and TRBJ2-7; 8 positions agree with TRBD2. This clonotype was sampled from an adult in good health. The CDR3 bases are TGTGCCAGTAGCAAAACTAGCGGATTCTCCTACGAGCAGTACTTC. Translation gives CASSKTSGFSYEQYF.